One and the same sample provided the 22 T cell receptor beta chains below, sequenced in a study of response to subunit inactivated influenza vaccine. One entry per CDR3 protein results from TCRdb running MiXCR on the RT-PCR reads. The profile shows 700,000 to 900,000 distinct CDR3 sequences, over 20% of them singletons. The sample here was PBMCs from blood, taken 5 days after vaccination. The receptors stem from a man aged 45-65 years who received an inactivated influenza vaccine.

V is TRBV19 and J is TRBJ1-1; tentative D call: TRBD1 (5 bases). V lost 10 bases, J lost 5 bases, and 17 bases lay in between. In germline, CDR1 is LNHDA, CDR2 SQIVND (reference sequence). CDR3 length equals 13 residues. CDR3 in DNA: TGTGCCACCCGGAGAGGGGCGGGAACTGAAGCTTTCTTT. Amino acids: CATRRGAGTEAFF.

The chain links TRBV2 to TRBJ2-7; D perhaps matches TRBD2 (6 bases). V shed 6 bases and J shed 2 bases, with 14 bases lying between them. CDR1 is SNHLY, CDR2 FYNNEI, per germline. This CDR3 contains 14 residues. DNA for the CDR3: TGTGCCAGCAGGCGGGGCAGGGCTACCTACGAGCAGTACTTC. Protein: CASRRGRATYEQYF.

CDR3 residues: CASLPGGQTSREQYF. Written as DNA, the CDR3 is TGTGCCAGCCTCCCAGGGGGACAGACTTCTAGGGAGCAGTACTTC. V usage is TRBV7-2 and J usage is TRBJ2-7; 7 bases are a match to TRBD1. The germline gives CDR1 SGHTA, CDR2 FQGNSA. This CDR3 is built from 15 residues. V lost 8 bases to trimming and J lost 7 bases; unmatched junction nucleotides: 17.

V is TRBV20-1 and J is TRBJ2-5; 8 bases map to TRBD2. This CDR3 is built from 13 residues. CDR1 DFQATT and CDR2 SNEGSKA come from the germline V gene (reference sequence). The V gene end was trimmed by 3 bases and the J gene end by 5 bases; junction bases not matched to a gene: 5. The CDR3 is CSASGRARETQYF. CDR3 in DNA: TGCAGTGCTAGCGGGAGGGCCAGGGAGACCCAGTACTTC.

This clonotype occurred a few times. This chain joins TRBV5-1 and TRBJ1-2; TRBD1 aligns across 7 bases. The CDR3 spans 15 residues. CDR1 is SGHRS and CDR2 is YFSETQ in the germline V gene. V lost 4 bases, J lost 2 bases, and 8 bases stayed unmatched. The CDR3 coding sequence is TGCGCCAGCAGCCTGGGACAGAGGCACAACTATGGCTACACCTTC. Translation: CASSLGQRHNYGYTF.

The chain carries TRBV12-3 or TRBV12-4 and TRBJ1-2, with TRBD1 matching over 7 bases. Trimming cost V 0 bases and J 5 bases; bases outside gene matches: 9. The CDR3 covers 16 residues. CDR3 nucleotides: TGTGCCAGCAGTTTAGCGCTTCGGACAGGAGCTTATGGCTACACCTTC. Translated: CASSLALRTGAYGYTF.

This clonotype was recorded a few times. The chain joins TRBV12-3 or TRBV12-4 to TRBJ2-7, with a weak D call TRBD2 (5 bases). V lost 6 bases, J lost 0 bases, and 18 bases lay in between. This CDR3 is built from 16 residues. For the CDR3, the DNA is TGTGCCAGCAGCTACCTGACGTTAGCGAGCTCCTACGAGCAGTACTTC. Protein: CASSYLTLASSYEQYF.

This clonotype was detected a few times. The chain uses TRBV18 and TRBJ2-7; D is undetermined. V was clipped by 0 bases and J by 5 bases, with 8 bases between them. This CDR3 comprises 13 residues. Germline V gene data show CDR1 as KGHSH and CDR2 as LQKENI. The CDR3 protein is CASSPPLGHEQYF. The CDR3 DNA sequence: TGTGCCAGCTCACCACCGCTGGGCCACGAGCAGTACTTC. The full variable domain, in which reference TRBV18 and TRBJ2-7 provide the parts outside the CDR3, is NAGVMQNPRHLVRRRGQEARLRCSPMKGHSHVYWYRQLPEEGLKFMVYLQKENIIDESGMPKERFSAEFPKEGPSILRIQQVVRGDSAAYFCASSPPLGHEQYFGPGTRLTVT.

This clonotype was counted once. This chain connects TRBV28 to TRBJ2-1; 8 bases map to TRBD2. With 7 bases clipped from V and 4 bases from J, the junction kept 6 bases outside the gene matches. CDR1 and CDR2 from the germline V gene are MDHEN and SYDVKM. The CDR3 has 14 residues. In DNA, the CDR3 is TGTGCCAGCACGTTACGGGAGGGATACAATGAGCAGTTCTTC. Its protein is CASTLREGYNEQFF.

The V gene is TRBV6-1, the J gene TRBJ1-1, with TRBD1 identical over 7 bases. J gave up 4 bases and V 10 bases, and 9 bases lay outside the gene matches. The CDR3 is 13 amino acids. Per germline, CDR1 MNHNS and CDR2 SASEGT. The CDR3 region has the DNA TGTGCCACGATTCAGGGGGGCGGCACTGAAGCTTTCTTT. Its translation is CATIQGGGTEAFF.

This sequence joins TRBV12-3 or TRBV12-4 and TRBJ2-2; D gene unclear. The CDR3 has 16 amino acids. Between the trimmed V and J ends, which lost 4 bases and 3 bases, there was a span of 15 bases. The CDR3 bases are TGTGCCAGCAGTTCCACACCCGGGCTTTACACCGGGGAGCTGTTTTTT. Encoded protein: CASSSTPGLYTGELFF.

The V gene is TRBV11-2, the J gene TRBJ2-1; 7 bases line up with TRBD1. CDR1 is SGHAT, CDR2 FQNNGV, per germline. V dropped 2 bases and J dropped 7; count of bases not matched to a gene: 8. The CDR3 is 15 residues long. CDR3 coding DNA: TGTGCCAGCAGCTTAACGTGGGACAGCCGAAATGAGCAGTTCTTC. Amino acid sequence: CASSLTWDSRNEQFF.

V and J are TRBV9 and TRBJ2-3; D unclear. V lost 4 bases to trimming and J lost 1 base, with 19 bases between them. The CDR3 is 17 amino acids. Germline CDR1 is SGDLS and CDR2 is YYNGEE. CDR3 protein: CASSPGLAVAGTDTQYF. The DNA of the CDR3 is TGTGCCAGCAGCCCAGGTTTGGCCGTCGCAGGCACAGATACGCAGTATTTT.

Only a few counts were recorded for this clonotype. The chain employs TRBV7-6 and TRBJ2-6, with D unclear. The germline V and J ends were trimmed by 5 bases and 4 bases, with 18 bases remaining between them. This CDR3 is 17 amino acids long. Germline V lookup: CDR1 SGHVS, CDR2 FNYEAQ. The CDR3 loop is CASSPDLGPRGANVLTF. CDR3 DNA: TGTGCCAGCAGCCCCGATCTCGGTCCTCGGGGGGCCAACGTCCTGACTTTC.

The chain couples TRBV11-2 to TRBJ2-4; 8 bases line up with TRBD2. From germline, CDR1 is SGHAT and CDR2 FQNNGV. There are 15 residues in the CDR3. V dropped 3 bases and J dropped 3; count of bases not matched to a gene: 4. CDR3 sequence (DNA): TGTGCCAGCAGCTTTCTTGCGGGGGGCAAAAACATTCAGTACTTC. Amino acid sequence: CASSFLAGGKNIQYF.

This clonotype was picked up a small number of times. The chain has TRBV6-5 and TRBJ2-5, with TRBD2 identical over 9 bases. CDR1 and CDR2 (germline): MNHEY, SVGAGI. The V segment lost 2 bases and the J segment 4 bases; nucleotides outside the gene matches: 11. The CDR3 loop spans 17 amino acids. The CDR3 sequence is CASSYNGGRAARETQYF. The DNA of the CDR3 is TGTGCCAGCAGTTACAACGGCGGGAGGGCCGCTAGAGAGACCCAGTACTTC.

The chain is built from TRBV2 and TRBJ2-1, with 9 bases lining up with TRBD1. The germline CDR1 and CDR2 sequences are SNHLY and FYNNEI. The junction had 13 bases not matched to a gene; V was cut back by 8 bases and J by 2 bases. The CDR3 is 17 residues long. The CDR3 protein is CASLTIRGTGPYNEQFF. In DNA form, the CDR3 reads TGTGCCAGCCTTACAATTCGTGGGACAGGGCCCTACAATGAGCAGTTCTTC. The complete variable domain, with remaining parts taken from reference TRBV2 and TRBJ2-1, reads EPEVTQTPSHQVTQMGQEVILRCVPISNHLYFYWYRQILGQKVEFLVSFYNNEISEKSEIFDDQFSVERPDGSNFTLKIRSTKLEDSAMYFCASLTIRGTGPYNEQFFGPGTRLTVL.

This clonotype showed up just a few times. V usage is TRBV29-1 and J usage is TRBJ2-1, with no clear D. The V end lost 7 bases, the J end lost 0 bases, and 13 bases lay between the germline ends. Per germline, CDR1 SQVTM and CDR2 ANQGSEA. This CDR3 contains 14 residues. The CDR3 DNA reads TGCAGCGCCCCCACCCCCCGCTCCTACAATGAGCAGTTCTTC. Protein: CSAPTPRSYNEQFF.

This clonotype was seen a few times. This chain joins TRBV7-3 and TRBJ2-3; perhaps TRBD2 as D (6 bases). Germline values: CDR1 SGHTA, CDR2 FQGTGA. This CDR3 contains 16 residues. V was pared by 2 bases and J by 0 bases, with 12 bases between. Here the CDR3 reads CASSLGLALSTDTQYF. CDR3 coding DNA: TGTGCCAGCAGCTTAGGCCTAGCGCTCAGCACAGATACGCAGTATTTT. Full variable domain (remainder filled in from reference TRBV7-3 and TRBJ2-3): GAGVSQTPSNKVTEKGKYVELRCDPISGHTALYWYRQSLGQGPEFLIYFQGTGAADDSGLPNDRFFAVRPEGSVSTLKIQRTERGDSAVYLCASSLGLALSTDTQYFGPGTRLTVL.

The V call is TRBV13, the J call TRBJ2-7; weak D call: TRBD1 (6 bases). With 4 bases removed from V and 7 bases from J, the gap between germline ends came to 17 bases. The CDR3 is made up of 14 amino acids. Germline values: CDR1 PRHDT, CDR2 FYEKMQ (reference sequence). CDR3 sequence reads: CASSSDSPHGEQYF. CDR3 nucleotides: TGTGCCAGCAGCTCGGACAGTCCACATGGGGAGCAGTACTTC.

The rearrangement links TRBV12-3 or TRBV12-4 to TRBJ2-7; D is tentatively TRBD1 or TRBD2 (5 bases each). The CDR3 is 16 residues long. Trimming took 5 bases from V and 6 from J, leaving 23 bases between them. The CDR3 region has the DNA TGTGCCAGCAGTCACTCAACCGGGACCGGATTCAGCGAGCAGTACTTC. Its protein product is CASSHSTGTGFSEQYF.

The chain has TRBV5-1 and TRBJ2-3; 9 nucleotides agree with TRBD1. V was pared by 4 bases and J by 3 bases, with 3 bases of the junction left unmatched. This CDR3 spans 14 amino acids. Germline V lookup: CDR1 SGHRS, CDR2 YFSETQ. The CDR3 region is CASSADRGTDTQYF. The CDR3 DNA is TGCGCCAGCAGCGCGGACAGGGGTACAGATACGCAGTATTTT.